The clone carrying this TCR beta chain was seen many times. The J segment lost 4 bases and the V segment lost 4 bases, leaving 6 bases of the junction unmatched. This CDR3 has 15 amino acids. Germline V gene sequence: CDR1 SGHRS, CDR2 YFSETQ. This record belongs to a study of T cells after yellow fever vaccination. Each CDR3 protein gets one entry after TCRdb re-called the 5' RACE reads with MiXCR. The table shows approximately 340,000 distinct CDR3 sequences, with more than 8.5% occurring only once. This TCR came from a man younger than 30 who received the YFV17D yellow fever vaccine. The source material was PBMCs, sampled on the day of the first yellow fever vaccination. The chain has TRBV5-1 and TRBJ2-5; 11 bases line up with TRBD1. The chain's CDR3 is CASSGGQGALETQYF. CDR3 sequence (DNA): TGCGCCAGCAGCGGCGGACAGGGGGCATTAGAGACCCAGTACTTC. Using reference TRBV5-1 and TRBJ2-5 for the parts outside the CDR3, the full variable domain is KAGVTQTPRYLIKTRGQQVTLSCSPISGHRSVSWYQQTPGQGLQFLFEYFSETQRNKGNFPGRFSGRQFSNSRSEMNVSTLELGDSALYLCASSGGQGALETQYFGPGTRLLVL.